The 3 T cell receptor beta chains in this list originate from one sample, sequenced in a study of regulatory T cells in long-lasting Graves disease. Arm-PCR of CDR3 regions and iRepertoire HTBI primers were used to build TCR beta libraries. One entry per CDR3 protein, called by TCRdb with MiXCR from the multiplex PCR reads. The sample consists of approximately 400,000 distinct CDR3 sequences, more than 20% of them appearing once. Indicated time point: persistent/refractory GD, antithyroid drugs over 5 years with positive TRAb. Construction of the TCR library relied on RNA isolated from PBMCs. The sequencing used peripheral blood mononuclear cells (PBMCs), collected when the disease was refractory, from a patient treated with antithyroid drugs. All receptors derive from a middle-aged woman with Graves disease.

This clonotype has a single count. The gene calls are TRBV7-9 and TRBJ2-5, with 10 bases that match TRBD1. CDR1 is SEHNR, CDR2 FQNEAQ, per germline (reference sequence). CDR3 size: 16 residues. The V and J ends lost 1 base and 6 bases, in that order; junction bases with no gene match: 8. This CDR3 reads CASSLGDRGAGKTQYF. Written as DNA, the CDR3 is TGTGCCAGCAGCTTAGGGGACAGGGGAGCGGGGAAGACCCAGTACTTC.

The chain joins TRBV20-1 to TRBJ2-2, with unresolved D. The germline V gene has CDR1 DFQATT and CDR2 SNEGSKA (reference sequence). Trimming took off 3 bases at V and 0 bases at J, with 11 bases between the two ends. CDR3 length: 15 residues. In nucleotides, the CDR3 is TGCAGTGCTAGTCAGGATTATACGAACACCGGGGAGCTGTTTTTT. Translation: CSASQDYTNTGELFF.

This clonotype has ten or more counts. V gene TRBV12-3 or TRBV12-4 combines with J gene TRBJ1-1, with D hard to call. There are 12 residues in the CDR3. Trimming cost V 5 bases and J 10 bases, with 14 bases left between them. The CDR3 loop reads CASSDGPVGAFF. In DNA, the CDR3 is TGTGCCAGCAGTGATGGCCCCGTGGGAGCTTTCTTT.